This TCR beta chain originates from a study of CD8 T cells in ankylosing spondylitis (dated by TCRdb to the late 2010s). Background on the whole study: The study set out to find disease-linked TCR variants by profiling T cell receptor beta repertoires in ankylosing spondylitis patients and healthy donors. The full study cohort comprised 20 to 30 ankylosing spondylitis patients and roughly 100 healthy donors. Samples of peripheral blood were taken, and for ankylosing spondylitis patients, synovial fluid was collected as well. General findings and caveats noted by the study authors: The disease-linked clones were reported to be significantly enriched in matched synovial fluid samples from ankylosing spondylitis patients. Some motif variants had previously been reported in the synovial fluid and blood of reactive arthritis patients, which suggests shared mechanisms of disease initiation. A CD8+ phenotype was shown by the disease-linked clones, which were found at relatively low frequencies in peripheral blood. Blood from ankylosing spondylitis patients appeared to be characterized by a TCR beta motif composed of several highly homologous amino acid variants.

This clonotype was found a few times. What this receptor recognizes is not known. Base qualities are not provided; no much larger clone lies one nucleotide away. Reading from cysteine to phenylalanine, the CDR3 counts 15 amino acids. Only the CDR3 DNA is retained, 45 bases long and in frame from the first base. V lost 0 bases and J lost 6 bases, and the count of bases not matched to a germline gene is 6. Looking up the germline V gene (reference sequence) yields CDR1 LNHNV and CDR2 YYDKDF. TCRdb names Illumina HiSeq 2500 as the instrument used. Quantitative 5'-RACE with molecular barcodes was the method used to prepare the TCR beta libraries. In the source study's methods: To identify disease-linked TCR variants, a new computational method was used, one built on a probabilistic model of VDJ rearrangement. The public reads were reanalyzed by TCRdb: fastp trimming at Q25, MiXCR alignment, in-frame beta chains only. Every entry covers one CDR3 protein and lists the most common genes and DNA from its rows. TCRdb's processing, not the study's, gives the V and J calls here. Counted in this sample were roughly 160,000 distinct CDR3 sequences; 9.8% of them appeared once. Jointly, the top ten make up less than 15% of the sample.

Sample: blood, either unsorted or a sorted T cell fraction (not recorded which). The rearrangement combines TRBV15 with TRBJ2-7; 9 of the junction bases match TRBD1. The receptor was derived from a female donor with ankylosing spondylitis or in good health (not recorded which). The bases are TGTGCCACCAGCAGAGATCGGACAGGGGATCTCGAGCAGTACTTC. Its coded protein is CATSRDRTGDLEQYF. The full variable domain, completed from the reference TRBV15 and TRBJ2-7 proteins outside the CDR3, reads DAMVIQNPRYQVTQFGKPVTLSCSQTLNHNVMYWYQQKSSQAPKLLFHYYDKDFNNEADTPDNFQSRRPNTSFCFLDIRSPGLGDTAMYLCATSRDRTGDLEQYFGPGTRLTVT.